The present T cell receptor beta chain was sequenced within a study of identical twins. Findings of the study overall: Fewer insertions were carried by abundant cord blood beta clonotypes, but none was seen in memory repertoires.

Each donor (without exception) was a healthy Caucasian. Worth noting for this clonotype: Its antigen is undetermined.

TCRdb re-called the 5' RACE reads with MiXCR, one entry per CDR3 protein. Among some 630,000 distinct CDR3 sequences listed, about 7.1% were seen once. CDR3 length: 17 amino acids. The V and J ends lost 1 base and 2 bases, in that order; junction bases with no gene match: 6. These same data were also listed under a study on yellow fever vaccine responses in identical twins. From that report: Twins reportedly had a vaccine T cell response that seemed partly convergent, partly personalized.

The receptor's source is a woman under 30 in good health. The sequencing input was PBMCs. The chain recombines TRBV12-3 or TRBV12-4 with TRBJ1-3; TRBD1 agrees at 9 bases. The CDR3 loop reads CASSLGTGEVAGNTIYF. In DNA form, the CDR3 reads TGTGCCAGCAGTTTAGGGACAGGGGAAGTCGCTGGAAACACCATATATTTT.